This T cell receptor (beta chain) originates from a study of cytomegalovirus exposure and HLA in healthy donors. Study summary: When 398 donors were genotyped, over 80% of them were found to fall in the Caucasian-associated ancestry cluster. Whole-study results and caveats: Trimming of TCR beta V- and J-genes showed a link, identified in a later analysis, to a missense DCLRE1C variant.

The PCR ran on 60 Vbeta and 13 Jbeta primers. Clones were read by immunoSEQ multiplex PCR, and TCRdb kept only the in-frame ones, dropping some. The table lists 140,000 or so clones, around three quarters of them singletons, with 1.5% to 2% in the top ten. In its sample, this clone is medium-sized. The antigen is undetermined. The CDR3 spans 16 residues. V gave up 2 bases and J gave up 5 bases; unmatched junction bases: 7. The germline V gene has CDR1 WNHNN and CDR2 SYGVQD (reference sequence). The sample taken for sequencing was PBMCs. This TCR derives from a woman between 35 and 50 years old in good health and CMV-seronegative. The V and J genes are TRBV10-1 and TRBJ2-1, with 9 nucleotides matching TRBD2. For the CDR3, the DNA is TGCGCCAGCAGTGAGAAGCTAGCGGGGCCGAACAATGAGCAGTTCTTC. This translates into CASSEKLAGPNNEQFF.